The 21 T cell receptor beta chains below come from one sample, sequenced in a study of blood T cell repertoires in COVID-19. Using immunoSEQ multiplex PCR, the repertoire was profiled, and TCRdb retains in-frame clones only, with some absent. The sample lists 250,000 or so clones, 85% to 95% occurring once. Sequences were obtained from PBMCs or T cells enriched from blood (not recorded which). The receptors here all came from a man aged 40-49 years who had been exposed to COVID-19.

V gene TRBV28 combines with J gene TRBJ1-4; tentative D call: TRBD1 (6 bases). The germline V gene has CDR1 MDHEN and CDR2 SYDVKM. V was trimmed by 4 bases and J by 5 bases, leaving 20 bases between them. The CDR3 covers 17 residues. The CDR3 DNA is TGTGCCAGCAGTTCGATTTTACAGGGAAAGGGGAATGAAAAACTGTTTTTT. Residues: CASSSILQGKGNEKLFF. The complete variable domain, with remaining parts taken from reference TRBV28 and TRBJ1-4, reads DVKVTQSSRYLVKRTGEKVFLECVQDMDHENMFWYRQDPGLGLRLIYFSYDVKMKEKGDIPEGYSVSREKKERFSLILESASTNQTSMYLCASSSILQGKGNEKLFFGSGTQLSVL.

This sequence joins TRBV28 and TRBJ2-7; D might be TRBD2 (6 bases). There are 14 residues in the CDR3. CDR1 is MDHEN and CDR2 is SYDVKM in the germline V gene. V was cut by 4 bases and J by 2 bases, with 12 bases left in between. CDR3: CASSSPSEPYEQYF. The CDR3 nucleotides read TGTGCCAGCAGTTCTCCTAGCGAGCCCTACGAGCAGTACTTC. Using reference TRBV28 and TRBJ2-7 for the parts outside the CDR3, the full variable domain is DVKVTQSSRYLVKRTGEKVFLECVQDMDHENMFWYRQDPGLGLRLIYFSYDVKMKEKGDIPEGYSVSREKKERFSLILESASTNQTSMYLCASSSPSEPYEQYFGPGTRLTVT.

The chain carries TRBV7-3 and TRBJ2-7; TRBD2 agrees at 9 bases. Germline V gives CDR1 SGHTA, CDR2 FQGTGA. This CDR3 comprises 15 residues. V shed 0 bases, J shed 4 bases, and the junction held 4 bases outside the gene matches. The CDR3 DNA reads as TGTGCCAGCAGCTTAACTAGCGGGAGTCATTACGAGCAGTACTTC. It specifies CASSLTSGSHYEQYF.

Written as DNA, the CDR3 is TGCGCCAGCAGCTTGCGGCAGGTAGGGGTCGGCGAGCAGTTCTTC. Translating it yields CASSLRQVGVGEQFF. The rearrangement uses TRBV5-1 and TRBJ2-1; TRBD1 is a possible D gene (5 bases). This CDR3 has 15 residues. CDR1 is SGHRS and CDR2 is YFSETQ in the germline V gene. V dropped 1 base and J dropped 10 bases, with 18 bases sitting between them.

The rearrangement uses TRBV6-5 and TRBJ1-3; TRBD1 might be the D (6 bases). This CDR3 is built from 14 residues. Trimming took 6 bases from V and 0 from J, leaving 9 bases between them. Germline-derived CDR1 and CDR2 are MNHEY and SVGAGI. The CDR3 is CASRQGLSGNTIYF. In DNA, the CDR3 is TGTGCCAGCAGACAGGGCCTCTCTGGAAACACCATATATTTT.

J is TRBJ2-3 and V is TRBV15; 9 bases match TRBD2. Germline V gene lookup returns CDR1 LNHNV and CDR2 YYDKDF (reference sequence). J lost 1 base, V lost 0 bases, and 8 bases had no gene match. CDR3 length: 18 amino acids. CDR3 DNA: TGTGCCACCAGCAGAGATAAAATGGCGGGAGGGGGCACAGATACGCAGTATTTT. It translates to CATSRDKMAGGGTDTQYF.

This clone appeared a few times. This chain links TRBV5-4 with TRBJ2-6; TRBD1 matches at 7 bases. The trim removed 0 bases at V and 0 bases at J, leaving 6 bases unmatched. The CDR3 extends over 18 amino acids. The germline CDR1 and CDR2 sequences are SGHNT and YYREEE (reference sequence). In DNA form, the CDR3 reads TGTGCCAGCAGCTTGGAGGGGGCATACTACTCTGGGGCCAACGTCCTGACTTTC. This gives the protein CASSLEGAYYSGANVLTF.

The chain couples TRBV6-6 to TRBJ2-7; 7 bases align to TRBD1. V lost 0 bases, J lost 5 bases, and 7 bases stayed unmatched. Looked up from germline, CDR1 is MNHNY and CDR2 is SVGAGI (reference sequence). The CDR3 loop spans 15 amino acids. CDR3 in DNA: TGTGCCAGCAGTTACTCGGGACAGTTAGCCGACGAGCAGTACTTC. Its translation is CASSYSGQLADEQYF.

The chain recombines TRBV28 with TRBJ1-2; TRBD1 matches 7 bases. The CDR3 is 14 amino acids. The V gene end was trimmed by 6 bases and the J gene end by 3 bases; junction bases not matched to a gene: 7. Germline CDR1 MDHEN, CDR2 SYDVKM. In DNA, the CDR3 is TGTGCCAGCAGCCCTCGGGGACAGTACTATGGCTACACCTTC. Protein product: CASSPRGQYYGYTF.

The chain recombines TRBV4-1 with TRBJ2-2, with TRBD1 matching over 7 bases. Looked up from germline, CDR1 is MGHRA and CDR2 is YSYEKL. The CDR3 has 17 residues. V lost 4 bases to trimming and J lost 1 base; unmatched junction nucleotides: 9. In DNA, the CDR3 is TGCGCCAGCAGCCCCCACCCAGACAGGGTGAACACCGGGGAGCTGTTTTTT. It codes for CASSPHPDRVNTGELFF.

The chain uses TRBV14 and TRBJ2-5; D remains ambiguous. CDR3 length: 13 amino acids. Germline values: CDR1 SGHDN, CDR2 FVKESK. V dropped 0 bases and J dropped 5 bases, with 7 bases sitting between them. The CDR3 DNA reads TGTGCCAGCAGCCAAGATATCGGGGAGACCCAGTACTTC. This codes for CASSQDIGETQYF.

The chain joins TRBV6-5 to TRBJ1-1; no clear D. The V gene's germline CDR1 is MNHEY and CDR2 SVGAGI. The CDR3 is 14 residues long. V was cut by 0 bases and J by 1 base, with 6 bases left in between. The CDR3 loop is CASSYSSWNTEAFF. DNA for the CDR3: TGTGCCAGCAGTTACTCGTCTTGGAACACTGAAGCTTTCTTT.

The chain couples TRBV14 to TRBJ1-2; D is undetermined. Deletions cut 0 bases from V and 2 bases from J, with 13 bases between. The CDR3 covers 16 residues. Germline CDR1 reads SGHDN; CDR2 reads FVKESK. The DNA of the CDR3 is TGTGCCAGCAGCCAAGATTCGGGCGGGGTAAACTATGGCTACACCTTC. This translates into CASSQDSGGVNYGYTF. Full variable domain (rest looked up from reference TRBV14 and TRBJ1-2): EAGVTQFPSHSVIEKGQTVTLRCDPISGHDNLYWYRRVMGKEIKFLLHFVKESKQDESGMPNNRFLAERTGGTYSTLKVQPAELEDSGVYFCASSQDSGGVNYGYTFGSGTRLTVV.

This clone was seen more than once but under ten times. The chain links TRBV19 to TRBJ1-2; TRBD1 aligns across 10 bases. Trimming removed 8 bases from V and 7 bases from J; junction bases left unmatched: 10. Germline-derived CDR1 and CDR2 are LNHDA and SQIVND (reference sequence). CDR3 size: 14 residues. DNA for the CDR3: TGTGCCAGTTCCCGGGACAGGGGTCCGGGTGGCTACACCTTC. It codes for CASSRDRGPGGYTF.

The gene calls are TRBV7-9 and TRBJ2-1, with 9 nucleotides matching TRBD1. J gave up 7 bases and V 5 bases, and 9 bases lay outside the gene matches. The CDR3 runs 15 residues. In germline, CDR1 is SEHNR, CDR2 FQNEAQ (reference sequence). The chain's CDR3 is CASSQPGTGHNEQFF. CDR3 bases: TGTGCCAGCAGCCAACCCGGGACAGGGCATAATGAGCAGTTCTTC.

This sequence joins TRBV18 and TRBJ1-2; D not certain. Germline lookup yields CDR1 KGHSH and CDR2 LQKENI. The CDR3 spans 13 residues. Deletions cut 2 bases from V and 1 base from J, with 5 bases between. CDR3 region: CASSPSVNYGYTF. The DNA of the CDR3 is TGTGCCAGCTCACCATCGGTTAACTATGGCTACACCTTC.

This chain joins TRBV28 and TRBJ1-5; tentative D call: TRBD1 (6 bases). The CDR3 contains 15 residues. The germline gives CDR1 MDHEN, CDR2 SYDVKM. Trimming shortened V by 1 base and J by 2 bases, and 9 bases separated the two germline ends. CDR3 amino acids: CASSLSAGGNQPQHF. The CDR3 coding sequence is TGTGCCAGCAGTTTATCGGCAGGGGGCAATCAGCCCCAGCATTTT.

The chain combines TRBV2 with TRBJ1-5, with 7 bases aligning to TRBD1. J gave up 0 bases and V 2 bases, and 10 bases lay outside the gene matches. Germline CDR1 reads SNHLY; CDR2 reads FYNNEI. The CDR3 is 18 amino acids. CDR3 sequence: CASSESSRGIYSNQPQHF. CDR3 coding DNA: TGTGCCAGCAGTGAATCATCCAGGGGGATATATAGCAATCAGCCCCAGCATTTT.

This chain joins TRBV28 and TRBJ2-7, with D unresolved. There are 14 residues in the CDR3. V lost 6 bases to trimming and J lost 3 bases, with 15 bases between them. Germline CDR1 MDHEN, CDR2 SYDVKM. The CDR3 loop is CASSAQPLVYEQYF. The CDR3 DNA follows: TGTGCCAGCAGCGCACAGCCTTTGGTCTACGAGCAGTACTTC.

The gene calls are TRBV4-1 and TRBJ2-1; 8 positions agree with TRBD2. The V segment lost 4 bases and the J segment 4 bases; nucleotides outside the gene matches: 15. Germline CDR1 is MGHRA and CDR2 is YSYEKL. This CDR3 has 18 residues. CDR3 sequence (DNA): TGCGCCAGCAGCCCCCTGAGCCCCCGACTAGCGCCTTACAATGAGCAGTTCTTC. This translates into CASSPLSPRLAPYNEQFF.

The gene calls are TRBV5-1 and TRBJ2-2, with D perhaps TRBD2 (5 bases). Per germline, CDR1 SGHRS and CDR2 YFSETQ. The CDR3 is 14 residues long. V lost 4 bases and J lost 0, with 7 bases in between. CDR3 coding DNA: TGCGCCAGCAGCACCGGGACGAACACCGGGGAGCTGTTTTTT. Translated: CASSTGTNTGELFF.